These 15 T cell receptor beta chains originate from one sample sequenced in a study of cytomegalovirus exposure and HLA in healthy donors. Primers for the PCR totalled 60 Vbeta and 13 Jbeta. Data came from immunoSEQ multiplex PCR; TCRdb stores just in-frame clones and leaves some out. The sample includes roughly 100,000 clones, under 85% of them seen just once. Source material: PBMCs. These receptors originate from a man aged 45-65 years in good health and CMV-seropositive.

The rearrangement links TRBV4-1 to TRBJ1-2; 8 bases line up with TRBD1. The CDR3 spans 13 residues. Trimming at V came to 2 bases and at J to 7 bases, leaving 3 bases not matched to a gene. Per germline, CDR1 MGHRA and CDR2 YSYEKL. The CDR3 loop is CASSQLQGGGYTF. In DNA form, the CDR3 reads TGCGCCAGCAGCCAATTACAGGGGGGTGGCTACACCTTC.

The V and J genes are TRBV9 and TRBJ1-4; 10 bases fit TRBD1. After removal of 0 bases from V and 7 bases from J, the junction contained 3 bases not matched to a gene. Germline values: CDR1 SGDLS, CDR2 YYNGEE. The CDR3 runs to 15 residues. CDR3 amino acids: CASSVGTGGAEKLFF. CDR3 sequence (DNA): TGTGCCAGCAGCGTAGGGACAGGGGGTGCTGAAAAACTGTTTTTT.

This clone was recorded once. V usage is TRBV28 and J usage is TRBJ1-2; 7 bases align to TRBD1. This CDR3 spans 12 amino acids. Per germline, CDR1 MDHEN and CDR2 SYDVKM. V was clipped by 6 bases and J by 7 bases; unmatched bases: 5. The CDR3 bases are TGTGCCAGCAGCCCCAACAGGGGTGGCTACACCTTC. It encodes CASSPNRGGYTF.

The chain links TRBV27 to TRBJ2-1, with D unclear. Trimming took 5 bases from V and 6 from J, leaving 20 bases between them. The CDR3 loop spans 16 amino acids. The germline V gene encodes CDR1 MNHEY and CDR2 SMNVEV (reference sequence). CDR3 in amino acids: CASSPPLTVEINEQFF. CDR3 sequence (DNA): TGTGCCAGCAGTCCCCCCCTCACCGTGGAGATCAATGAGCAGTTCTTC.

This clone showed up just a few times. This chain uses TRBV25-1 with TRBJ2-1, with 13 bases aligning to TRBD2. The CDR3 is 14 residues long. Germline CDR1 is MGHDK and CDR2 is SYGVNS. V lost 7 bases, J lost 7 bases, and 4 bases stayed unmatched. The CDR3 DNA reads TGTGCCAGCAATCAGGGACTAGCGGGGAATGAGCAGTTCTTC. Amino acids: CASNQGLAGNEQFF.

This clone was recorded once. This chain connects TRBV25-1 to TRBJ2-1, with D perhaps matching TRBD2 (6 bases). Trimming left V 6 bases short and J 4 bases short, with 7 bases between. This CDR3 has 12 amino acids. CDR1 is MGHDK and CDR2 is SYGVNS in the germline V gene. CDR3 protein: CASRRGYNEQFF. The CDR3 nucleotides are TGTGCCAGCAGACGGGGGTACAATGAGCAGTTCTTC.

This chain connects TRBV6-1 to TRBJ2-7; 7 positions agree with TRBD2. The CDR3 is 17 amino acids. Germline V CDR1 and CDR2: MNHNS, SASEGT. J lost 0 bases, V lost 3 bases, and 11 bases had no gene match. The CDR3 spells CASSDKGLAASSYEQYF. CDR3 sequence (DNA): TGTGCCAGCAGTGACAAAGGGCTAGCGGCAAGCTCCTACGAGCAGTACTTC.

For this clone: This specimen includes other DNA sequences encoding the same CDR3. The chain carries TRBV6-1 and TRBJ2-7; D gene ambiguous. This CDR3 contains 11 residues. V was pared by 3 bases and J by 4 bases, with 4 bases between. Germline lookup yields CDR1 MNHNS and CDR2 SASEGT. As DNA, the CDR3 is TGTGCCAGCAGTGATCGTTACGAGCAGTACTTC. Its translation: CASSDRYEQYF.

The CDR3 DNA sequence: TGTGCCAGCAGTTCACTCGGGACAGGCATTAAAAACTATGGCTACACCTTC. Protein sequence: CASSSLGTGIKNYGYTF. The chain recombines TRBV28 with TRBJ1-2; 8 nucleotides align to TRBD1. The CDR3 is 17 residues long. V lost 4 bases and J lost 2; bases outside the gene matches: 12. Germline values: CDR1 MDHEN, CDR2 SYDVKM.

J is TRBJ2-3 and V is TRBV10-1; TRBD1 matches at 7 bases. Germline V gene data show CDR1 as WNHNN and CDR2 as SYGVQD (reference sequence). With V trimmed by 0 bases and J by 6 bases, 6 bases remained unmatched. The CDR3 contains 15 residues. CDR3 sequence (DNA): TGCGCCAGCAGTGAGTCTCAGGGGGTCACGGATACGCAGTATTTT. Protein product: CASSESQGVTDTQYF.

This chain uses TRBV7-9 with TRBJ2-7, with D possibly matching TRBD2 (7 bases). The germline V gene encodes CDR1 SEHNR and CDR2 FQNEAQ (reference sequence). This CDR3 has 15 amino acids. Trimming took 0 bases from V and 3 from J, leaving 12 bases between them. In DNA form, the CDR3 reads TGTGCCAGCAGCTTAGCGTCGGGGGGCGGCTACGAGCAGTACTTC. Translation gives CASSLASGGGYEQYF.

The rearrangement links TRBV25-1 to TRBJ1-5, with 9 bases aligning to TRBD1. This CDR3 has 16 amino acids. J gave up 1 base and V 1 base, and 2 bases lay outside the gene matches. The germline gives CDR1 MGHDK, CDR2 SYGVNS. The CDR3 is CASSESGQGSNQPQHF. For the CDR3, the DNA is TGTGCCAGCAGTGAATCGGGACAGGGAAGCAATCAGCCCCAGCATTTT.

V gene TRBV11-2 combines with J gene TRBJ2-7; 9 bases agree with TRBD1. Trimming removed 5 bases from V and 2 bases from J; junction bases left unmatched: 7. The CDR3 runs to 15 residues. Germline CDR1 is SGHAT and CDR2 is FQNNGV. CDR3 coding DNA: TGTGCCAGCAGCCAAGGGACAGGGCGGACCTACGAGCAGTACTTC. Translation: CASSQGTGRTYEQYF.

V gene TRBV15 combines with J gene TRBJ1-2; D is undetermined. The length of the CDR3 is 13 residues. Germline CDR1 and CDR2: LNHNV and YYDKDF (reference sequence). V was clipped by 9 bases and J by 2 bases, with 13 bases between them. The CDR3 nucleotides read TGTGCCACTTCAAGCGAGCGCAACTATGGCTACACCTTC. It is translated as CATSSERNYGYTF.

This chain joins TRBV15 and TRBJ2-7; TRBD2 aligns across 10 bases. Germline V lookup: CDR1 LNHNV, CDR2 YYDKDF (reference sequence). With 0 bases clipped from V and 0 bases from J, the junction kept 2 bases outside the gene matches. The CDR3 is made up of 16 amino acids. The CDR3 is CATSREGTSASYEQYF. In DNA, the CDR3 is TGTGCCACCAGCAGAGAAGGGACTAGCGCCTCCTACGAGCAGTACTTC.